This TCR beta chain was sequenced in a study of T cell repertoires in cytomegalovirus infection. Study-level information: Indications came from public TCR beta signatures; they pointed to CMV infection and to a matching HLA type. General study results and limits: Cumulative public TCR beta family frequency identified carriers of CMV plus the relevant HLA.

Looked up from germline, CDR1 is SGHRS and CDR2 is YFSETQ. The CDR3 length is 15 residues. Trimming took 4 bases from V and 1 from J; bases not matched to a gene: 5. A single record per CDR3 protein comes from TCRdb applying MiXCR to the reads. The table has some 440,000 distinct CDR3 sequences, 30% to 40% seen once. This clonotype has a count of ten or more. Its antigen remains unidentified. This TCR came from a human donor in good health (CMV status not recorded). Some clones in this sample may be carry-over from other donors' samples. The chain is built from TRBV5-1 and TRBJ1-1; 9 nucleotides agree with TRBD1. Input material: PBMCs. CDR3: CASSPRGQGNTEAFF. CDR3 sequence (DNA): TGCGCCAGCAGCCCTAGGGGACAGGGGAACACTGAAGCTTTCTTT.